Described below is a single T cell receptor beta chain sequence and its context. This receptor's antigen is unknown. Base qualities are not provided; no much larger clone lies one nucleotide away. The tumors sampled were post-treatment primary, local recurrence and metastasis specimens taken from patients with a poor prognosis. This sample stems from a study of the immune and genomic landscape of osteosarcoma (dated by TCRdb to the early 2020s). Regarding the research as a whole: A total of roughly 44 pediatric and adult patients with high-grade osteosarcoma made up the overall cohort, and the median age at diagnosis was roughly 25 years (range roughly 5-90). Poor-risk disease was overrepresented in the cohort, as 73% of patients had an unfavorable pathologic response to standard therapy and over 60% had died. In the overall cohort, more than 45% of patients were male, and localized disease at diagnosis was presented by 75% to 85% of patients. Osteosarcoma specimens were profiled with whole genome, RNA and T-cell receptor sequencing plus immunohistochemistry and reverse phase protein arrays so that immunogenic potential could be defined. To characterize the osteosarcoma immunogenomic landscape, the TCR sequencing results were combined with transcriptome, protein array and immunostaining data. The study aimed to explain the limited clinical activity of immune checkpoint inhibitors in osteosarcoma. A couple of samples from the same tumor site were contributed by each of three patients. Summary of the overall study and its limitations: Clonality benchmarks were derived from external normal skin and healthy peripheral blood data rather than from matched normal tissue. Productive TCR clonality was low overall, averaging around 0.097 with a maximum of about 0.3, suggesting limited T-cell clonal expansion. TCR productive clonality was higher in the immune-hot C3 cluster than the cold C1 cluster but still low overall. Sample size was not determined by any statistical method, because osteosarcoma is rare and every possible sample was collected. Matched blood was collected from only two patients, alongside the frozen tumor specimens. In five cases, the repertoire was dominated by a single hyperexpanded clone, and fewer than 100 T-cell clonotypes were detected in all five cases.

The ImmunoSEQ Assay (Adaptive Biotechnologies) was used to immunosequence the CDR3 regions of the TCR beta chain. The authors' analysis ran thus. The ImmunoSEQ Analyzer platform was used to export TCRB rearrangements, read counts, read proportions and gene usage. T-cell clonality was calculated from productive rearrangements as 1 minus Pielou's evenness. In the clonal space homeostasis analysis, clonotypes were binned as rare, small, medium, large or hyperexpanded (0.01 to 1 of the repertoire). TCR productive clonality was compared across immune clusters C1, C2 and C3 using the Wilcoxon rank sum test. As stored in TCRdb, this immuneACCESS dataset retains in-frame rearrangements with V and J assigned. A fraction of the clones does not appear; measured against another copy, unresolved V genes explain less than half of the discrepancy, and the remainder lacks a known reason. V, J and clone size are taken as reported in that table, and D and trimming were inferred from the DNA itself. The sample profile shows several thousand clones; roughly 70% of them were found once. The ten most abundant clones make up about 17% of the sample.

What was sequenced was osteosarcoma tumor tissue from the femur. This clonotype was obtained from a human donor with osteosarcoma.

The DNA sequence is given as TGTGCCAGTAGTCCACGGGACAGGGAAAAACTGTTTTTT. Protein translation: CASSPRDREKLFF. The sequence is built from TRBV19 and TRBJ1-4, with 8 central nucleotides matching TRBD1. Taken from cysteine to phenylalanine, the CDR3 has 13 residues. The entry retains the CDR3 DNA only, 39 bases that are in frame from base 1. The V end gives up 5 bases and the J end 8 bases, leaving 4 bases in the junction not matched to a gene. The germline V gene (reference sequence) sets CDR1 to LNHDA and CDR2 to SQIVND.